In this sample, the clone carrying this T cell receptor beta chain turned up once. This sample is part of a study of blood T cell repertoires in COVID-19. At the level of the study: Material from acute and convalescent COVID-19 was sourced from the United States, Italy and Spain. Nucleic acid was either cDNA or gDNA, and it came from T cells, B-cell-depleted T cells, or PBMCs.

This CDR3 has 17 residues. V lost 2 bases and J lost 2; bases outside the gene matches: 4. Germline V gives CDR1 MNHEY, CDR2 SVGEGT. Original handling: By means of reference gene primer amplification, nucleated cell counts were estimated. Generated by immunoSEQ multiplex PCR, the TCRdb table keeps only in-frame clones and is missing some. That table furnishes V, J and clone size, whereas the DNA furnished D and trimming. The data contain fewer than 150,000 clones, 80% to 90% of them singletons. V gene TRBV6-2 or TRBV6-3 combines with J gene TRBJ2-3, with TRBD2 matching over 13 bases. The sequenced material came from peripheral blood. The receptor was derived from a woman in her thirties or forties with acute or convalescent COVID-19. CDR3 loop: CASSYRLAGGSTDTQYF. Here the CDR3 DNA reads TGTGCCAGCAGTTACAGACTAGCGGGGGGTTCCACAGATACGCAGTATTTT.